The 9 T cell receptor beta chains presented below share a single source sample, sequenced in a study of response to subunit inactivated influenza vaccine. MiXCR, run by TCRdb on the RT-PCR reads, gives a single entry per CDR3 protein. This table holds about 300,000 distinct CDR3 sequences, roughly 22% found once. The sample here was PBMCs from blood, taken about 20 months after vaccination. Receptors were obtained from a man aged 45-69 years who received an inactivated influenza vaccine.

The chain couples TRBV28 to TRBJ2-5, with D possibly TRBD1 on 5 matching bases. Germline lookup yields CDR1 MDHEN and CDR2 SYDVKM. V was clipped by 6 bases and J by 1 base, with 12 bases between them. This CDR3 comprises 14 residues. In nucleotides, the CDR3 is TGTGCCAGCAGCCGGACAAGGAGCCAAGAGACCCAGTACTTC. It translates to CASSRTRSQETQYF.

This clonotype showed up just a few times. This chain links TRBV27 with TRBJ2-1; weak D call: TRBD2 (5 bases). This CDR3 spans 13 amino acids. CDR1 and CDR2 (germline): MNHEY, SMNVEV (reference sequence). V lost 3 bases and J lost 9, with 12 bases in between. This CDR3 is CASSFPGGFEQFF. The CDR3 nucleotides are TGTGCCAGCAGTTTCCCTGGCGGGTTTGAGCAGTTCTTC.

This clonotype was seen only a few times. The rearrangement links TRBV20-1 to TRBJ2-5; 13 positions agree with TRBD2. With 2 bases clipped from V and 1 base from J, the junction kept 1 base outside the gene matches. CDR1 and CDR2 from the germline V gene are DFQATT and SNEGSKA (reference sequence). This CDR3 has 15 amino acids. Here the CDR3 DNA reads TGCAGTGCTAGATGGACTAGCGGGGGCCAAGAGACCCAGTACTTC. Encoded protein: CSARWTSGGQETQYF.

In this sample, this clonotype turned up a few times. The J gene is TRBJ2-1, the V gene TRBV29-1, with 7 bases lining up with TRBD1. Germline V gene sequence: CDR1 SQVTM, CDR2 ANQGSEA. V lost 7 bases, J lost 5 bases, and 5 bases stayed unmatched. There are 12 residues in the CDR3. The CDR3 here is CSGTTGNNEQFF. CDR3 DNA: TGCAGCGGGACGACAGGGAACAATGAGCAGTTCTTC.

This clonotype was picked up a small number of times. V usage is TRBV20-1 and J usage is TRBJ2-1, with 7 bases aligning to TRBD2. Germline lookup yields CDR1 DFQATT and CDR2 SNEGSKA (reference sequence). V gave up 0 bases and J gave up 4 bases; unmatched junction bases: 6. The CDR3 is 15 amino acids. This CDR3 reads CSARDASGDYNEQFF. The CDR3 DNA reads TGCAGTGCTAGAGATGCCAGCGGGGATTACAATGAGCAGTTCTTC.

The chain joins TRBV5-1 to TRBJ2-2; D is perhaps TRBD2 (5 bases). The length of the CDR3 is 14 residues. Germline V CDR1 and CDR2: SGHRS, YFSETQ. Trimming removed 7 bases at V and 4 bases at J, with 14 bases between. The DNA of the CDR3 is TGCGCCAGCGACGCGGAGGTGGGCACCGGGGAGCTGTTTTTT. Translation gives CASDAEVGTGELFF. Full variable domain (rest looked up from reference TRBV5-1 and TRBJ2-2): KAGVTQTPRYLIKTRGQQVTLSCSPISGHRSVSWYQQTPGQGLQFLFEYFSETQRNKGNFPGRFSGRQFSNSRSEMNVSTLELGDSALYLCASDAEVGTGELFFGEGSRLTVL.

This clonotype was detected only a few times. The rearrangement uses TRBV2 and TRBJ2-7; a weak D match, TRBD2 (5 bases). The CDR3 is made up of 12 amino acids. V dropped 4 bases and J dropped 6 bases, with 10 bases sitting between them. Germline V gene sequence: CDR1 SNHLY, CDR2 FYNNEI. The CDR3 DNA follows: TGTGCCAGCAGTGGCTTTGGAGGCGAGCAGTACTTC. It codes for CASSGFGGEQYF.

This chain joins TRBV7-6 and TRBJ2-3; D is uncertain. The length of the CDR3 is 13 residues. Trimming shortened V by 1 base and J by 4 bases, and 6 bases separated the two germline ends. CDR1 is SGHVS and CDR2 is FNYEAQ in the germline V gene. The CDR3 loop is CASSLGVSDTQYF. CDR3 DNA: TGTGCCAGCAGCTTAGGGGTCTCAGATACGCAGTATTTT.

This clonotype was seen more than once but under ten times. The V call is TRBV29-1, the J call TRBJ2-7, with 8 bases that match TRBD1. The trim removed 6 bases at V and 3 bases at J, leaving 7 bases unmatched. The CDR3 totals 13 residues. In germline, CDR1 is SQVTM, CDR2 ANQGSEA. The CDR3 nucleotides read TGCAGCGTGGATTCAGGACAGGGCTACGAGCAGTACTTC. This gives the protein CSVDSGQGYEQYF.